This is a list of T cell receptor beta chains from one sample in a study of blood T cell repertoires in COVID-19. TCRdb keeps only in-frame clones here, not all; method: immunoSEQ multiplex PCR. The repertoire includes 200,000 to 300,000 clones, more than 85% of them detected once, and approximately 2.6% sits in the top ten. Sequencing was done on a sample of peripheral blood. The origin of the receptors is a person aged 18 to 35 with COVID-19, enrolled during active disease. CDR3s include the opening cysteine and the closing phenylalanine or tryptophan. Only part of the rows carry a size: once, few, many, or a class if the clone is expanded.

>.|TRBJ2-3|TRBV5-1
CASSLLQGADTQYF
>.|TRBJ2-3|TRBV6-5
CASSYLAGSTDTQYF
>.|TRBJ2-6|TRBV9
CASSRGGSGANVLTF
>.|TRBJ2-1|TRBV29-1
CSATGSSYNEQFF
>.|TRBJ1-1|TRBV7-9
CASSLSQANTEAFF
>once|TRBJ1-3|TRBV4-3
CASSQALRLADGNTIYF
>.|TRBJ2-7|TRBV12-3/TRBV12-4
CASSFAGNEQYF
>.|TRBJ1-6|TRBV2
CASTPGPLSGDSPLHF
>.|TRBJ2-4|TRBV28
CASSLPGRLRRDIQYF
>.|TRBJ2-1|TRBV7-8
CASSLAGSGTHASNEQFF
>.|TRBJ2-7|TRBV9
CASSPRGLAPGDEQYF
>.|TRBJ1-1|TRBV5-1
CASSHMTGMNTEAFF
>.|TRBJ1-2|TRBV29-1
CSVEGGTANYGYTF
>.|TRBJ1-5|TRBV10-2
CASSDTGPQHF
>.|TRBJ2-7|TRBV7-2
CASSLTGTAVGEQYF
>.|TRBJ2-5|TRBV30
CAWSRTFQETQYF
>.|TRBJ1-4|TRBV19
CASSPDLAGELFF
>.|TRBJ2-3|TRBV5-6
CASSLIAGPKRGTDTQYF
>.|TRBJ1-1|TRBV19
CASRWATEAFF
>once|TRBJ1-1|TRBV7-2
CASSLVPLGGEAFF
>.|TRBJ2-7|TRBV11-2
CASSTQGREQYF
>.|TRBJ2-7|TRBV3-1/TRBV3-2
CASSQQQWVAGVHEQYF